The entry below gives a single T cell receptor (beta chain) sequence along with its context. These data are taken from a study of control samples from healthy donors and cancer patients. Germline V gives CDR1 SGDLS, CDR2 YYNGEE. Between the trimmed V and J ends, which lost 3 bases and 1 base, there was a span of 13 bases. The CDR3 is 15 amino acids. Using immunoSEQ multiplex PCR, the repertoire was profiled, and TCRdb retains in-frame clones only, with some absent. The sample lists 100,000 or so clones, about 83% seen once, with around 13% in the top ten. The origin of this receptor is a woman in her 50s in good health. Material for sequencing was blood. This sequence joins TRBV9 and TRBJ2-5; D gene ambiguous. This CDR3 reads CASSAVVGSQETQYF. Here the CDR3 DNA reads TGTGCCAGCAGCGCGGTTGTGGGTTCCCAAGAGACCCAGTACTTC.